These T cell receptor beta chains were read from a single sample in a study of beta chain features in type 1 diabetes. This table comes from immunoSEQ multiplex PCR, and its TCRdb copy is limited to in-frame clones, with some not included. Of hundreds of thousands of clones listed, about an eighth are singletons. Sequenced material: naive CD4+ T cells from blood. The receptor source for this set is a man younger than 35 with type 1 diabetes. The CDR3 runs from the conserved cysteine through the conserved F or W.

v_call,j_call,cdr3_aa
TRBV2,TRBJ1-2,CASSEGQGGAYGYTF
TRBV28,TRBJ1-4,CASSIQGKAEKLFF
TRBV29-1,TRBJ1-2,CSVPRGRRGYTF
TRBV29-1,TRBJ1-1,CSALGHLNTEAFF
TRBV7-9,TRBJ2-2,CASSTTGQTGELFF
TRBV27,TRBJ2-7,CASSLGPDTEQYF
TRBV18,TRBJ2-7,CASSPGDGEQYF
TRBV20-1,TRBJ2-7,CSADKGYEQYF
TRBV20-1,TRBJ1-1,CSASNSYWAFF
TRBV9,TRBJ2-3,CASSSPSGGAIADTQYF
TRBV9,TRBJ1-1,CASSYRAGTEAFF
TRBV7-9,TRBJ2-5,CASSPRDSETQYF
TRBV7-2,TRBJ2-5,CASSIRVSKETQYF
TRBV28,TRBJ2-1,CASSRMGTGVHEQFF
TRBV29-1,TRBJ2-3,CSVAGLTSDTQYF
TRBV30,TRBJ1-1,CAWRTAGNTEAFF
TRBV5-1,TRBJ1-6,CASSLGQGATNSPLHF
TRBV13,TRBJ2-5,CASSLEAREQETQYF
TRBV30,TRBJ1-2,CAWSPEGAGTYGYTF
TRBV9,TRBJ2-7,CASSATQGYEQYF
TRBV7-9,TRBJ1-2,CASSPGQGLGGYTF
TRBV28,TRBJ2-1,CASSLGLAGGPFF
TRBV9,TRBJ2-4,CASSTRGFGNIQYF
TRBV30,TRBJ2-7,CAWRTGREQYF
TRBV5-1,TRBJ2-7,CASSLAGAWYEQYF
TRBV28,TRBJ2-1,CASSLSSGAYNEQFF
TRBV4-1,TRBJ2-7,CASSQMLGQDPYEQYF
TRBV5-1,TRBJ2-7,CASSLAGEGVEQYF
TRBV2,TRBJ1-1,CASSEGRDTEAFF
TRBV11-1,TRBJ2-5,CASSLGTGSETQYF
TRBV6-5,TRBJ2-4,CASSYSMGLAKNIQYF
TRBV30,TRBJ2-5,CAWSSFGGETQYF
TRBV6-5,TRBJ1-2,CATKTGQIYGYTF
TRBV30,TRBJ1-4,CAGLLTGEKLFF
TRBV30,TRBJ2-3,CAWSPASASTQYF
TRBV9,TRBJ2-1,CASSQWSSYNEQFF
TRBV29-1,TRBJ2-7,CSVHLPGGIDYEQYF
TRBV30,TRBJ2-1,CAWSEAHNEQFF
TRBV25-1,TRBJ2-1,CASSSAGTRNEQFF
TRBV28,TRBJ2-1,CASSLGGLGYNEQFF
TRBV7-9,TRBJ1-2,CASSWDRGSSGYTF
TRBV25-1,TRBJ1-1,CASSETALNTEAFF
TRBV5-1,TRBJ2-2,CASSFKGDGELFF
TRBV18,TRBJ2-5,CASSLAPGTGEGETQYF
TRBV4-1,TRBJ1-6,CASSQDSVGNSPLHF
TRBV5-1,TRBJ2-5,CASSSMGGPQETQYF
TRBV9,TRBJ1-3,CASSVAQGAGNTIYF
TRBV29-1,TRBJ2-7,CSVITGTGDYEQYF
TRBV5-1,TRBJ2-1,CASAGTSGNNEQFF
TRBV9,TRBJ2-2,CASSTQGRDTGELFF
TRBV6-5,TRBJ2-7,CASRVLYEQYF
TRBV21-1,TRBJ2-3,CASSPGRRGGDTQYF
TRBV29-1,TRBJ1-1,CSVVGAGTEAFF